The 29 T cell receptor beta chains reported below all come from one sample, sequenced in a study of Graves' ophthalmopathy and Graves' hyperthyroidism. Amplification of the TCR beta CDR3 regions used RNA transcripts (as template). First-round RT-PCR relied on HTBI primers, and a second-round multiplex PCR came next. One entry per CDR3 protein results from TCRdb running MiXCR on the multiplex PCR reads. The sample contains over 500,000 distinct CDR3 sequences, about 20% of which appear only once. The sample comprised peripheral blood. These receptor sequences come from a woman in her late teens or twenties with stable Graves' hyperthyroidism. Some clones in this sample may be carry-over from other donors' samples.

This clonotype was counted ten times or more. Possible read error: a much larger clone is one base away. The genes are TRBV7-2 and TRBJ2-2; D not certain. Germline CDR1 reads SGHTA; CDR2 reads FQGNSA. The CDR3 loop spans 13 amino acids. Between the trimmed V and J ends, which lost 2 bases and 4 bases, there was a span of 5 bases. The CDR3 protein is CASSLQITGELFF. CDR3 nucleotides: TGTGCCAGCAGCTTACAGATCACCGGGGAGCTGTTTTTT.

This clonotype has a count of ten or more. This sequence joins TRBV5-1 and TRBJ1-1; D remains ambiguous. Trimming cost V 4 bases and J 6 bases, with 13 bases left between them. This CDR3 is 13 amino acids long. CDR1 is SGHRS, CDR2 YFSETQ, per germline. CDR3 region: CASSDPGLAEAFF. DNA for the CDR3: TGCGCCAGCAGCGATCCCGGTTTGGCTGAAGCTTTCTTT.

This clonotype was seen at least ten times. The chain recombines TRBV6-2 or TRBV6-3 with TRBJ2-7; D gene uncertain. Deletions cut 1 base from V and 0 bases from J, with 13 bases between. The CDR3 is 16 amino acids. From germline, CDR1 is MNHEY and CDR2 SVGEGT. CDR3 nucleotide sequence: TGTGCCAGCAGTTACTTCGGCCCCGCTTCCTCCTACGAGCAGTACTTC. Protein sequence: CASSYFGPASSYEQYF.

This chain connects TRBV6-5 to TRBJ1-1, with D hard to call. Germline CDR1 reads MNHEY; CDR2 reads SVGAGI. The CDR3 sequence is 15 residues long. Trimming cost V 2 bases and J 0 bases, with 10 bases left between them. The CDR3 DNA is TGTGCCAGCAGTTACGGCCCCGGGATGAACACTGAAGCTTTCTTT. This codes for CASSYGPGMNTEAFF.

This clonotype was seen repeatedly, ten times or more. This chain joins TRBV6-5 and TRBJ1-5; no reliable D call. Trimming stripped 0 bases from V and 3 bases from J, with 9 bases between. Germline V CDR1 and CDR2: MNHEY, SVGAGI. The CDR3 is 15 residues long. CDR3 residues: CASSYSRQLNQPQHF. CDR3 nucleotides: TGTGCCAGCAGTTACTCGAGGCAGCTCAATCAGCCCCAGCATTTT.

This clonotype has a handful of counts. Just one base apart from a much larger clone, this may be a read error. The J gene is TRBJ1-2, the V gene TRBV19; 8 bases match TRBD1. Germline V gives CDR1 LNHDA, CDR2 SQIVND (reference sequence). The CDR3 has 15 residues. The ends lost 7 bases at V and 4 bases at J; junction bases unmatched: 11. In DNA, the CDR3 is TGTGCCAGTAACAGGGGGGGAACCTCTAGCTATGGCTACACCTTC. It is translated as CASNRGGTSSYGYTF.

This clonotype was seen many times. The chain has TRBV10-3 and TRBJ1-2; 7 positions agree with TRBD1. The CDR3 totals 16 residues. V trimming: 10 bases; J trimming: 3 bases; junction bases outside the gene matches: 17. Germline lookup yields CDR1 ENHRY and CDR2 SYGVKD. The CDR3: CATQAPSRQGDYGYTF. The CDR3 nucleotides are TGTGCCACCCAAGCGCCAAGCCGACAGGGTGACTATGGCTACACCTTC.

In this sample, this clonotype turned up many times. V is TRBV9 and J is TRBJ1-1, with unresolved D. The V gene's germline CDR1 is SGDLS and CDR2 YYNGEE. V lost 7 bases to trimming and J lost 4 bases, with 14 bases between them. CDR3 length: 13 residues. The CDR3 loop is CASGRSGSTEAFF. The CDR3 coding sequence is TGTGCCAGCGGGCGGAGTGGAAGCACTGAAGCTTTCTTT. Complete variable domain (other parts from reference TRBV9 and TRBJ1-1): DSGVTQTPKHLITATGQRVTLRCSPRSGDLSVYWYQQSLDQGLQFLIQYYNGEERAKGNILERFSAQQFPDLHSELNLSSLELGDSALYFCASGRSGSTEAFFGQGTRLTVV.

This clonotype was observed at least ten times. V usage is TRBV27 and J usage is TRBJ2-7; D may be TRBD1 (5 bases). The CDR3 length is 15 residues. V was pared by 5 bases and J by 2 bases, with 16 bases between. In germline, CDR1 is MNHEY, CDR2 SMNVEV (reference sequence). DNA of the CDR3: TGTGCCAGCAGTCCTAGGCGGCAGGGAACCTACGAGCAGTACTTC. Its translation is CASSPRRQGTYEQYF.

This chain connects TRBV9 to TRBJ1-2, with TRBD1 identical over 8 bases. The CDR3 loop spans 15 amino acids. J was trimmed by 3 bases and V by 5 bases; bases with no gene match: 9. Germline V gene sequence: CDR1 SGDLS, CDR2 YYNGEE. The CDR3 sequence: CASSQAGGAYYGYTF. CDR3 DNA: TGTGCCAGCAGTCAAGCAGGGGGCGCATACTATGGCTACACCTTC. The whole variable domain, remainder taken from reference TRBV9 and TRBJ1-2, is DSGVTQTPKHLITATGQRVTLRCSPRSGDLSVYWYQQSLDQGLQFLIQYYNGEERAKGNILERFSAQQFPDLHSELNLSSLELGDSALYFCASSQAGGAYYGYTFGSGTRLTVV.

The rearrangement links TRBV11-2 to TRBJ2-3, with 7 bases matching TRBD1. The V gene end was trimmed by 5 bases and the J gene end by 0 bases; junction bases not matched to a gene: 5. Germline loops: CDR1 SGHAT, CDR2 FQNNGV. This CDR3 has 15 residues. The DNA of the CDR3 is TGTGCCAGCAGCCAGGGACAGATTAGCACAGATACGCAGTATTTT. Its translation is CASSQGQISTDTQYF.

This clonotype was picked up many times. J is TRBJ2-5 and V is TRBV13; tentatively, D is TRBD1 or TRBD2 (5 bases each). CDR3 length: 17 residues. Germline V lookup: CDR1 PRHDT, CDR2 FYEKMQ (reference sequence). V lost 4 bases to trimming and J lost 5 bases, with 23 bases between them. CDR3 nucleotide sequence: TGTGCCAGCAGCTCTCAACCCGGGGTGGACACCCGGGAGACCCAGTACTTC. It encodes CASSSQPGVDTRETQYF.

This clonotype was picked up a small number of times. This rearrangement joins TRBV6-1 to TRBJ1-1; D is unclear. The V gene lost 2 bases and the J gene lost 1 base, with 11 bases spanning the gap. Per germline, CDR1 MNHNS and CDR2 SASEGT. The CDR3 has 15 residues. The CDR3 sequence: CASSERWRKNTEAFF. DNA for the CDR3: TGTGCCAGCAGTGAAAGGTGGCGGAAGAACACTGAAGCTTTCTTT.

This clonotype was detected many times. The V and J genes are TRBV12-3 or TRBV12-4 and TRBJ1-3, with D hard to call. The CDR3 sequence is 12 residues long. V shed 9 bases and J shed 0 bases, with 6 bases lying between them. CDR3 nucleotides: TGTGCCAGTCGGTACTCTGGAAACACCATATATTTT. Translation gives CASRYSGNTIYF.

This clonotype was recorded a few times. This rearrangement joins TRBV27 to TRBJ2-7; tentatively, D is TRBD1 or TRBD2 (5 bases each). CDR3 length equals 13 residues. Trimming pared 3 bases from V and 2 bases from J, leaving 8 bases between. In germline, CDR1 is MNHEY, CDR2 SMNVEV (reference sequence). The CDR3 DNA is TGTGCCAGCAGTTTGGGGGTGGCCTACGAGCAGTACTTC. The encoded protein is CASSLGVAYEQYF.

The sample holds many counts of this clonotype. V usage is TRBV7-2 and J usage is TRBJ2-7; a possible D gene is TRBD2 (6 bases). V was shortened by 5 bases and J by 0 bases, with 14 bases between the two germline ends. CDR1 and CDR2 from the germline V gene are SGHTA and FQGNSA. The CDR3 spans 15 residues. The CDR3 region is CASSLSGTSSYEQYF. As DNA, the CDR3 is TGTGCCAGCAGCCTTAGCGGCACAAGCTCCTACGAGCAGTACTTC.

This clonotype was seen at least ten times. This sequence joins TRBV15 and TRBJ1-1; D unclear. The V end lost 7 bases, the J end lost 1 base, and 4 bases lay between the germline ends. The germline gives CDR1 LNHNV, CDR2 YYDKDF (reference sequence). This CDR3 has 11 amino acids. The CDR3 loop reads CATTGNTEAFF. CDR3 bases: TGTGCCACCACCGGGAACACTGAAGCTTTCTTT.

This chain links TRBV29-1 with TRBJ2-7, with 10 bases matching TRBD1. This CDR3 spans 13 amino acids. V shed 7 bases and J 5 bases; nucleotides not matched to a gene: 8. Germline V gene data show CDR1 as SQVTM and CDR2 as ANQGSEA. The CDR3 DNA follows: TGCAGCGCAGAAACCGGGACAGGGGACGAGCAGTACTTC. This codes for CSAETGTGDEQYF.

The CDR3 nucleotides read TGTGCCAGCAGATCGGGGCCCATCCAATACGAGCAGTACTTC. It codes for CASRSGPIQYEQYF. This chain joins TRBV6-1 and TRBJ2-7, with D tentatively TRBD1 or TRBD2 (5 bases each). The V end lost 6 bases, the J end lost 4 bases, and 16 bases lay between the germline ends. This CDR3 has 14 residues. CDR1 is MNHNS and CDR2 is SASEGT in the germline V gene.

This clonotype was found many times. The J gene is TRBJ1-5, the V gene TRBV6-2 or TRBV6-3; D call uncertain. Trimming took off 8 bases at V and 4 bases at J, with 12 bases between the two ends. This CDR3 comprises 13 residues. Germline lookup yields CDR1 MNHEY and CDR2 SVGEGT. The CDR3 loop is CASLYVPNQPQHF. In DNA form, the CDR3 reads TGTGCCAGCCTTTATGTCCCGAATCAGCCCCAGCATTTT.

This clonotype was counted many times. V and J are TRBV20-1 and TRBJ2-5; TRBD2 matches at 7 bases. The V segment lost 5 bases and the J segment 4 bases; nucleotides outside the gene matches: 13. Germline values: CDR1 DFQATT, CDR2 SNEGSKA (reference sequence). The CDR3 has 15 amino acids. DNA of the CDR3: TGCAGTGCTCCCGGGCGAGCGGGAAGAGGAGAGACCCAGTACTTC. It specifies CSAPGRAGRGETQYF.

This clonotype has at least ten counts. The chain couples TRBV12-3 or TRBV12-4 to TRBJ1-6; D not certain. V was shortened by 5 bases and J by 5 bases, with 13 bases between the two germline ends. The CDR3 has 15 amino acids. The CDR3 region is CASSPLGANNSPLHF. CDR3 bases: TGTGCCAGCAGTCCACTTGGAGCAAATAATTCACCCCTCCACTTT.

The V gene is TRBV12-3 or TRBV12-4, the J gene TRBJ2-5; the D is unclear. The V end lost 6 bases, the J end lost 5 bases, and 13 bases lay between the germline ends. This CDR3 comprises 13 residues. The CDR3 reads CASSSDPEETQYF. The CDR3 region has the DNA TGTGCCAGCAGCTCGGACCCCGAGGAGACCCAGTACTTC.

This clonotype was observed many times. The chain employs TRBV5-1 and TRBJ2-7; TRBD2 matches 8 bases. There are 15 residues in the CDR3. The germline V gene encodes CDR1 SGHRS and CDR2 YFSETQ. The trim removed 0 bases at V and 6 bases at J, leaving 8 bases unmatched. CDR3 DNA sequence: TGCGCCAGCAGCTTGGAGGTCGGGGGGGCCACCGAGCAGTACTTC. Translation gives CASSLEVGGATEQYF.

This clonotype came up many times. The chain employs TRBV6-1 and TRBJ1-5; D is ambiguous. Trimming cost V 2 bases and J 6 bases, with 14 bases left between them. Germline V CDR1 and CDR2: MNHNS, SASEGT. This CDR3 is 15 amino acids long. The CDR3 DNA reads as TGTGCCAGCAGTGAATCAACACCTTCCGCTCAGCCCCAGCATTTT. This codes for CASSESTPSAQPQHF.

This clonotype was observed a handful of times. The V and J genes are TRBV9 and TRBJ1-1, with D maybe TRBD1 (6 bases). The CDR3 consists of 15 residues. CDR1 is SGDLS, CDR2 YYNGEE, per germline. Between the trimmed V and J ends, which lost 0 bases and 5 bases, there was a span of 14 bases. CDR3 protein: CASSVGSRGGTEAFF. CDR3 sequence (DNA): TGTGCCAGCAGCGTAGGGTCCAGGGGAGGTACTGAAGCTTTCTTT.

The V gene is TRBV30, the J gene TRBJ2-7; possibly TRBD1 or TRBD2 for D (5 bases each). Trimming removed 1 base at V and 3 bases at J, with 7 bases between. The CDR3 is 12 amino acids. Germline V gives CDR1 GTSNPN, CDR2 SVGIG (reference sequence). CDR3: CAWSGGNYEQYF. CDR3 DNA sequence: TGTGCCTGGAGTGGGGGGAACTACGAGCAGTACTTC.

Regarding this clonotype: Compared with germline, one end of the junction differs, possibly owing to a read error. This chain connects TRBV5-6 to TRBJ1-2, with D unclear. The CDR3 runs 13 residues. Per germline, CDR1 SGHDT and CDR2 YYEEEE. CDR3 DNA sequence: TGTGCCAGCAGCTTGGAGGGAAACTATGGCTACATCTTC. Translation: CASSLEGNYGYIF.

This clonotype has ten or more counts. The chain links TRBV12-3 or TRBV12-4 to TRBJ1-5; perhaps TRBD1 as D (6 bases). With 3 bases removed from V and 9 bases from J, the gap between germline ends came to 15 bases. The CDR3 runs to 14 residues. CDR3 residues: CASSFVAGALPQHF. CDR3 sequence (DNA): TGTGCCAGCAGTTTCGTCGCAGGGGCTCTGCCCCAGCATTTT.